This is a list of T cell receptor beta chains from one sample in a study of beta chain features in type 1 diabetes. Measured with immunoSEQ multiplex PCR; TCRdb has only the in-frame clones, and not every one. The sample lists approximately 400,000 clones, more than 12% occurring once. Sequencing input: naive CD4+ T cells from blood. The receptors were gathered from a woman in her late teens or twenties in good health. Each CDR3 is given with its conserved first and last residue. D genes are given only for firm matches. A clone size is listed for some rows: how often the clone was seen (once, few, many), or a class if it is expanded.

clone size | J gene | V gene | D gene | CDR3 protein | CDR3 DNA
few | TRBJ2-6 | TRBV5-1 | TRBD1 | CASSLRQGVGANVLTF | TGCGCCAGCAGCCTGCGACAGGGAGTTGGGGCCAACGTCCTGACTTTC
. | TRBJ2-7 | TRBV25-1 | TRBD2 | CASSEYGREAGVGQQYF | TGTGCCAGCAGTGAATATGGTCGGGAAGCGGGAGTAGGACAGCAGTACTTC
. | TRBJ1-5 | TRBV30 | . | CAWRAGGNSNQPQHF | TGTGCCTGGAGGGCGGGGGGAAATAGCAATCAGCCCCAGCATTTT
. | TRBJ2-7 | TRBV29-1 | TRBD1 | CSAGQGNYEQYF | TGCAGCGCAGGACAGGGTAACTACGAGCAGTACTTC
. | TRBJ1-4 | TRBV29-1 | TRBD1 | CSVSRTGGHEKLFF | TGCAGCGTTTCGCGGACAGGGGGCCATGAAAAACTGTTTTTT
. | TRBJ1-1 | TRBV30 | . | CAWSAGSGAFSGEAFF | TGTGCCTGGAGCGCCGGGTCCGGAGCTTTCTCCGGTGAAGCTTTCTTT
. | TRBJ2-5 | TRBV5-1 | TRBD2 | CASSLEQREGRKTQYF | TGCGCCAGCAGCTTGGAACAGCGGGAGGGCCGGAAGACCCAGTACTTC
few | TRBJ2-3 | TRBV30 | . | CAWTGSGDTQYF | TGTGCCTGGACCGGGAGTGGGGATACGCAGTATTTT
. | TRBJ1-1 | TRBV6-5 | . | CASSYSWNRENTEAFF | TGTGCCAGCAGTTACTCTTGGAACAGGGAGAACACTGAAGCTTTCTTT
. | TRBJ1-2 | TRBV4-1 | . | CASSQDESYGYTF | TGCGCCAGCAGCCAAGACGAGAGCTATGGCTACACCTTC
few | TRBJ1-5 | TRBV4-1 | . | CASSHEGVNQPQHF | TGCGCCAGCAGCCACGAGGGGGTTAATCAGCCCCAGCATTTT
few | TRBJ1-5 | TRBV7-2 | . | CASSSSAGNNQPQHF | TGTGCCAGCAGCTCTAGTGCAGGGAACAATCAGCCCCAGCATTTT
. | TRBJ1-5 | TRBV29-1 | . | CSVQSSNQPQHF | TGCAGCGTTCAGTCAAGTAATCAGCCCCAGCATTTT
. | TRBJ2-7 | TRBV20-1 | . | CSARSYEQYF | TGCAGTGCTCGGTCCTACGAGCAGTACTTC
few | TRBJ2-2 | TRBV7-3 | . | CASSLNRGGPGELFF | TGTGCCAGCAGCTTAAACAGGGGGGGCCCCGGGGAGCTGTTTTTT
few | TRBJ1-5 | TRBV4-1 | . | CASSQDLVGPGGNQPQHF | TGCGCCAGCAGCCAAGATCTGGTGGGGCCAGGAGGCAATCAGCCCCAGCATTTT
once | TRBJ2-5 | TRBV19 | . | CASSIGGRYQETQYF | TGTGCCAGTAGTATAGGAGGGCGCTACCAAGAGACCCAGTACTTC
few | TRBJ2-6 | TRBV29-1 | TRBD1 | CSVQTGDSSGANVLTF | TGCAGCGTTCAGACAGGGGATTCCTCTGGGGCCAACGTCCTGACTTTC
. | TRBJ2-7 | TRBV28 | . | CASRTRRTYEQYF | TGTGCCAGCAGAACGCGGCGGACCTACGAGCAGTACTTC
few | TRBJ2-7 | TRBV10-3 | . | CAISESVTRSEQYF | TGTGCCATCAGTGAGTCTGTTACTCGAAGCGAGCAGTACTTC
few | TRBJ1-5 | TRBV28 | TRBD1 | CASSLRTGGFSNQPQHF | TGTGCCAGCAGCCTCCGGACAGGGGGCTTCAGCAATCAGCCCCAGCATTTT
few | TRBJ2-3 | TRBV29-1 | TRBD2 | CSVGGWGRDTQYF | TGCAGCGTGGGGGGGTGGGGTCGAGATACGCAGTATTTT
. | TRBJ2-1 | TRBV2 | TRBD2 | CASSIKRESNNEQFF | TGTGCCAGCAGTATTAAGCGGGAGTCGAACAATGAGCAGTTCTTC
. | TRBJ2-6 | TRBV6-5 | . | CASSLQGSGANVLTF | TGTGCCAGCAGCTTACAGGGCTCTGGGGCCAACGTCCTGACTTTC
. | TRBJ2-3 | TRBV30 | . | CAWTPRLGTDTQYF | TGTGCCTGGACCCCTCGTCTCGGCACAGATACGCAGTATTTT
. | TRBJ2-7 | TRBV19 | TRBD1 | CASSIGDRSYEQYF | TGTGCCAGTAGTATAGGGGACAGGTCCTACGAGCAGTACTTC
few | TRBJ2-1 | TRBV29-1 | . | CSASGGLDNEQFF | TGCAGCGCAAGTGGGGGGTTAGACAATGAGCAGTTCTTC
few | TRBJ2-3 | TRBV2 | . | CASSELSDTQYF | TGTGCCAGCAGCGAGCTGTCAGATACGCAGTATTTT
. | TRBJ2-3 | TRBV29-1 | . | CSVDLSRTDTQYF | TGCAGCGTTGACCTTTCGAGGACAGATACGCAGTATTTT
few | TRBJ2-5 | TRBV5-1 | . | CASRGGSRQYF | TGCGCCAGCAGGGGTGGGAGCCGGCAGTACTTC
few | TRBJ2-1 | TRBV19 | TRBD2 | CASSTFTSGTSGYNEQFF | TGTGCCAGTAGTACTTTTACGTCGGGGACTAGCGGCTACAATGAGCAGTTCTTC
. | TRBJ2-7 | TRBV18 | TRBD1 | CASSPLGTGEVYEQYF | TGTGCCAGCTCACCACTCGGGACAGGGGAAGTCTACGAGCAGTACTTC
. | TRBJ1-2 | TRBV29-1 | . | CSVEEYSNYGYTF | TGCAGCGTTGAAGAGTACAGTAACTATGGCTACACCTTC
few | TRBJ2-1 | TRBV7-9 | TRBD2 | CATRTSGTYNEQFF | TGTGCCACCCGTACTAGCGGGACTTACAATGAGCAGTTCTTC
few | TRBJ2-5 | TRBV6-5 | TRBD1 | CASGSGTGGQTQYF | TGTGCCAGCGGGTCCGGGACAGGGGGACAGACCCAGTACTTC
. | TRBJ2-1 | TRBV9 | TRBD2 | CASSVLAEPYNEQFF | TGTGCCAGCAGCGTACTAGCGGAACCCTACAATGAGCAGTTCTTC
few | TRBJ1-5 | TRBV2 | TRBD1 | CASREDRGLQPQHF | TGTGCCAGCAGGGAGGACAGGGGGCTTCAGCCCCAGCATTTT
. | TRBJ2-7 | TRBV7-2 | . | CASRQGQSYEQYF | TGTGCCAGCAGGCAAGGACAGTCCTACGAGCAGTACTTC
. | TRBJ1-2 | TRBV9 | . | CASSVEQHYGYTF | TGTGCCAGCAGCGTAGAACAGCACTATGGCTACACCTTC
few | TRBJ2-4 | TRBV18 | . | CASSPDSSVAKNIQYF | TGTGCCAGCTCTCCGGACAGTTCAGTAGCCAAAAACATTCAGTACTTC
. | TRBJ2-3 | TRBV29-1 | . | CSVPRERGTDTQYF | TGCAGCGTCCCCAGGGAGCGGGGCACAGATACGCAGTATTTT
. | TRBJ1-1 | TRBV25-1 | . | CASSEWGQGTEAFF | TGTGCCAGCAGTGAATGGGGGCAGGGGACTGAAGCTTTCTTT
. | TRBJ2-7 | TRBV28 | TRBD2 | CASSLGLAVYEQYF | TGTGCCAGCAGTTTGGGGCTAGCGGTCTACGAGCAGTACTTC
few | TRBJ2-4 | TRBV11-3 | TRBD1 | CASSQGQGTIQYF | TGTGCCAGCAGCCAAGGACAGGGTACCATTCAGTACTTC
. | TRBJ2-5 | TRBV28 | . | CASSAGVETQYF | TGTGCCAGCAGTGCCGGAGTTGAGACCCAGTACTTC
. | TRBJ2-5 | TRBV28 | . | CASSTRDFQETQYF | TGTGCCAGCAGTACTCGGGACTTCCAAGAGACCCAGTACTTC
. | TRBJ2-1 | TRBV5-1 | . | CASSFVADEQFF | TGCGCCAGCAGTTTTGTCGCGGATGAGCAGTTCTTC
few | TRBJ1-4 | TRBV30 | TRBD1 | CAWSRGARDSNEKLFF | TGTGCCTGGAGTCGAGGGGCTCGGGACAGTAATGAAAAACTGTTTTTT
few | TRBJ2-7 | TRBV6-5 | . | CASRMLRDSIHF | TGTGCCAGCAGGATGCTCCGGGACTCTATACACTTC
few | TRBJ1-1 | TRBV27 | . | CASSLGGAGNTEAFF | TGTGCCAGCAGTTTGGGTGGGGCTGGGAACACTGAAGCTTTCTTT
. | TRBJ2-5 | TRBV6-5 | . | CASSYGQGGAETQYF | TGTGCCAGCAGTTATGGTCAGGGAGGAGCAGAGACCCAGTACTTC
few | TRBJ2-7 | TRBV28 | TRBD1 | CASSLGGQGMYEQYF | TGTGCCAGCAGTTTAGGGGGACAGGGTATGTACGAGCAGTACTTC
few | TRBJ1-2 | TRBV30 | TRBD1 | CAGTTGAYGYTF | TGTGCCGGGACTACAGGGGCCTATGGCTACACCTTC